Shown below are 14 T cell receptor beta chains from a single sample sequenced in a study of T cells in Graves' hyperthyroidism and ophthalmopathy. TCR beta CDR3 regions were amplified from RNA. The HTBI set primed first-round TCR CDR3 RT-PCR. TCRdb ran MiXCR on the multiplex PCR reads and lists one entry per CDR3 protein. The sample shows approximately 400,000 distinct CDR3 sequences, 14% to 15% of them seen only once. The sample was blood. All receptors come from a woman in her twenties or thirties with Graves' hyperthyroidism.

This clonotype was seen once. V and J are TRBV20-1 and TRBJ2-1, with D perhaps TRBD1 (5 bases). V lost 3 bases, J lost 2 bases, and 14 bases lay in between. Looked up from germline, CDR1 is DFQATT and CDR2 is SNEGSKA (reference sequence). The CDR3 contains 15 residues. CDR3 in amino acids: CSARARGQTYNEQFF. In nucleotides, the CDR3 is TGCAGTGCTAGGGCCCGAGGACAAACCTACAATGAGCAGTTCTTC.

There are many counts of this clonotype. V usage is TRBV7-8 and J usage is TRBJ2-5, with D perhaps TRBD1 (5 bases). The germline CDR1 and CDR2 sequences are SGHVS and FQNEAQ. The germline V and J ends were trimmed by 1 base and 5 bases, with 11 bases remaining between them. The CDR3 totals 14 residues. CDR3 sequence: CASSLVPGKETQYF. In nucleotides, the CDR3 is TGTGCCAGCAGCTTAGTTCCAGGGAAGGAGACCCAGTACTTC.

This clonotype was seen a handful of times. This chain uses TRBV6-1 with TRBJ2-5; TRBD1 aligns across 7 bases. This CDR3 is built from 13 residues. J lost 5 bases, V lost 5 bases, and 5 bases had no gene match. Germline lookup yields CDR1 MNHNS and CDR2 SASEGT. CDR3 sequence reads: CASSPRGWETQYF. The CDR3 DNA sequence: TGTGCCAGCAGTCCCAGGGGGTGGGAGACCCAGTACTTC.

The J gene is TRBJ2-2, the V gene TRBV7-9; no clear D. The CDR3 is 16 residues long. Trimming stripped 1 base from V and 1 base from J, with 10 bases between. The germline V gene has CDR1 SEHNR and CDR2 FQNEAQ (reference sequence). The CDR3 protein is CASSLEQPMNTGELFF. The CDR3, as DNA: TGTGCCAGCAGCTTAGAACAGCCAATGAACACCGGGGAGCTGTTTTTT.

The chain has TRBV5-5 and TRBJ2-1; 12 nucleotides align to TRBD2. Germline CDR1 and CDR2: SGHKS and YYEKEE (reference sequence). After removal of 2 bases from V and 5 bases from J, the junction contained 8 bases not matched to a gene. CDR3 length: 17 amino acids. The CDR3 bases are TGTGCCAGCAGCTTTTTAACTAGCGGGAGGATGGACAATGAGCAGTTCTTC. Its translation is CASSFLTSGRMDNEQFF.

The chain carries TRBV24-1 and TRBJ2-2; unclear D gene. The CDR3 extends over 15 amino acids. V lost 2 bases to trimming and J lost 4 bases, with 10 bases between them. CDR1 is KGHDR and CDR2 is SFDVKD in the germline V gene. The CDR3 nucleotides read TGTGCCACCAGTGATTCCGGGTCAGGCACCGGGGAGCTGTTTTTT. Translation gives CATSDSGSGTGELFF.

This clonotype was seen at least ten times. The CDR3 nucleotides read TGTGCCAGCAGCAGAGGGCACCAGGATGAGCAGTTCTTC. This translates into CASSRGHQDEQFF. The rearrangement joins TRBV6-1 to TRBJ2-1; tentative D call: TRBD2 (5 bases). With 6 bases removed from V and 8 bases from J, the gap between germline ends came to 14 bases. Germline CDR1 is MNHNS and CDR2 is SASEGT. The CDR3 has 13 residues.

This clonotype was seen ten or more times. The chain links TRBV3-1 to TRBJ1-3; D not resolved. Germline V gene data show CDR1 as LGHDT and CDR2 as YNNKEL (reference sequence). This CDR3 has 15 residues. Trimming left V 3 bases short and J 4 bases short, with 13 bases between. CDR3 loop: CASSQLRAQGNTIYF. The CDR3 DNA is TGTGCCAGCAGCCAGCTACGGGCCCAAGGAAACACCATATATTTT.

This clonotype was seen at least ten times. The CDR3 DNA follows: TGTGCCAGCGGGGACAGTCTCGCATCGAGTGGCTACACCTTC. This codes for CASGDSLASSGYTF. The V gene is TRBV27, the J gene TRBJ1-2; 7 nucleotides line up with TRBD1. The CDR3 has 14 amino acids. Trimming took 8 bases from V and 7 from J; bases not matched to a gene: 13. Per germline, CDR1 MNHEY and CDR2 SMNVEV (reference sequence).

The chain recombines TRBV9 with TRBJ1-1; 8 bases map to TRBD1. V lost 0 bases to trimming and J lost 4 bases; unmatched junction nucleotides: 5. Germline V gene data show CDR1 as SGDLS and CDR2 as YYNGEE. The CDR3 spans 15 residues. DNA of the CDR3: TGTGCCAGCAGCGTAGCCCTTACAGGGGGCACTGAAGCTTTCTTT. Its protein is CASSVALTGGTEAFF.

This clonotype came up a few times. The V call is TRBV10-3, the J call TRBJ2-1; 9 bases map to TRBD1. Germline-derived CDR1 and CDR2 are ENHRY and SYGVKD. The CDR3 loop spans 13 amino acids. The J segment lost 9 bases and the V segment lost 3 bases, leaving 3 bases of the junction unmatched. CDR3 nucleotide sequence: TGTGCCATCAGTGAAACAGGGGGCGGTGAGCAGTTCTTC. Residues: CAISETGGGEQFF.

The gene calls are TRBV5-1 and TRBJ2-2; TRBD1 aligns across 8 bases. Trimming cost V 4 bases and J 3 bases; bases outside gene matches: 5. There are 15 residues in the CDR3. Looked up from germline, CDR1 is SGHRS and CDR2 is YFSETQ. For the CDR3, the DNA is TGCGCCAGCAGCCGGGACAGGTCGGACACCGGGGAGCTGTTTTTT. It is translated as CASSRDRSDTGELFF.

The chain couples TRBV2 to TRBJ2-1; a possible D gene is TRBD1 (5 bases). This CDR3 is 12 amino acids long. V lost 8 bases to trimming and J lost 9 bases, with 14 bases between them. Per germline, CDR1 SNHLY and CDR2 FYNNEI. CDR3 in DNA: TGTGCCAGCCGGGTACAGGCGTCTGAGCAGTTCTTC. Amino acid sequence: CASRVQASEQFF.

This clonotype was detected ten times or more. The CDR3 DNA sequence: TGTGCCAGCAGCTTTGGAGGAAACACCGGGGAGCTGTTTTTT. It specifies CASSFGGNTGELFF. The rearrangement joins TRBV11-2 to TRBJ2-2; perhaps TRBD2 as D (5 bases). V dropped 3 bases and J dropped 2 bases, with 7 bases sitting between them. The CDR3 length is 14 residues. Germline assignment: CDR1 SGHAT and CDR2 FQNNGV.